Listed below are T cell receptor beta chains from one sample, sequenced in a study of shared clonotypes between healthy human individuals. Profiled with immunoSEQ multiplex PCR; TCRdb holds only in-frame clones, not every one. The sample consists of fewer than 700,000 clones, around three quarters of them appearing once. Sequencing was carried out using PBMCs. These TCRs come from a middle-aged woman in good health. Some clones in this sample may be carry-over from other donors' samples. CDR3s include the opening cysteine and the closing phenylalanine or tryptophan. D genes are given only for firm matches. Only some rows state a clone size, as once, few, many or a class for expanded clones.

cdr3_nt: TGTGCCAGCACCCCGGAAGGAGTCGGGACCCAGTACTTC; cdr3_aa: CASTPEGVGTQYF; clone_size: .; j_call: TRBJ2-5; d_call: .; v_call: TRBV18
cdr3_nt: TGTGCCACCAGCAGTGCGGGACTAGCGGGAGTAGACAATGAGCAGTTCTTC; cdr3_aa: CATSSAGLAGVDNEQFF; clone_size: many; j_call: TRBJ2-1; d_call: TRBD2; v_call: TRBV15
cdr3_nt: TGTGCCAGCAGCCGGTTCGGAGCTAACACCGGGGAGCTGTTTTTT; cdr3_aa: CASSRFGANTGELFF; clone_size: .; j_call: TRBJ2-2; d_call: .; v_call: TRBV6-1
cdr3_nt: TGTGCCAGCAGTTCCCCGGGGGGGGTCGCCTACGAGCAGTACTTC; cdr3_aa: CASSSPGGVAYEQYF; clone_size: .; j_call: TRBJ2-7; d_call: TRBD2; v_call: TRBV27
cdr3_nt: TGTGCTAGTGGTTTGATGGGACAGGGAAGGATTAACTATGGCTACACCTTC; cdr3_aa: CASGLMGQGRINYGYTF; clone_size: .; j_call: TRBJ1-2; d_call: TRBD1; v_call: TRBV12-5
cdr3_nt: TGTGCCAGCAGCTTAGCCCCGATAGCGGGAGGGCGTTTCGGGGAGCTGTTTTTT; cdr3_aa: CASSLAPIAGGRFGELFF; clone_size: .; j_call: TRBJ2-2; d_call: TRBD2; v_call: TRBV7-2
cdr3_nt: TGTGCCAGCAGGCCTACTTTTGGGAGGCTTGAGCAGTTCTTC; cdr3_aa: CASRPTFGRLEQFF; clone_size: .; j_call: TRBJ2-1; d_call: .; v_call: TRBV11-2
cdr3_nt: TGTGCCAGCAGCGGAGAGGACACCCAGAGCTCCTACAATGAGCAGTTCTTC; cdr3_aa: CASSGEDTQSSYNEQFF; clone_size: .; j_call: TRBJ2-1; d_call: .; v_call: TRBV7-9
cdr3_nt: TGCGCCAGCAGTGTCGGACCCAACTATGGCTACACCTTC; cdr3_aa: CASSVGPNYGYTF; clone_size: .; j_call: TRBJ1-2; d_call: .; v_call: TRBV10-2
cdr3_nt: TGTGCCAGCAGCTTAGCGCCCACTAGCGGTGGGACAGATACGCAGTATTTT; cdr3_aa: CASSLAPTSGGTDTQYF; clone_size: .; j_call: TRBJ2-3; d_call: TRBD2; v_call: TRBV7-6
cdr3_nt: TGTGCCAGCTCACCACCGGTGCGGACTCACAATGAGCAGTTCTTC; cdr3_aa: CASSPPVRTHNEQFF; clone_size: .; j_call: TRBJ2-1; d_call: .; v_call: TRBV18
cdr3_nt: TGCGCCAGCTGGAGTCTCGGACAGCACTCCTACGAGCAGTACTTC; cdr3_aa: CASWSLGQHSYEQYF; clone_size: .; j_call: TRBJ2-7; d_call: .; v_call: TRBV10-2
cdr3_nt: TGCGCCAGCAGCAAAGGGACTAGCGGCTACGAGCAGTACTTC; cdr3_aa: CASSKGTSGYEQYF; clone_size: few; j_call: TRBJ2-7; d_call: TRBD2; v_call: TRBV5-1
cdr3_nt: TGTGCCAGCAGCCTGACAGGGAACCAAGAGACCCAGTACTTC; cdr3_aa: CASSLTGNQETQYF; clone_size: .; j_call: TRBJ2-5; d_call: TRBD1; v_call: TRBV11-2
cdr3_nt: TGTGCCAGCAGCTTAGGAGTCGGCACTGAAGCTTTCTTT; cdr3_aa: CASSLGVGTEAFF; clone_size: .; j_call: TRBJ1-1; d_call: .; v_call: TRBV7-9
cdr3_nt: TGTGCCAGCAGCGGGGCGAATAATTCACCCCTCCACTTT; cdr3_aa: CASSGANNSPLHF; clone_size: once; j_call: TRBJ1-6; d_call: .; v_call: TRBV6-1
cdr3_nt: TGTGCCAGCAGTTCCCCGGGACAGGGGGATGGCTACACCTTC; cdr3_aa: CASSSPGQGDGYTF; clone_size: few; j_call: TRBJ1-2; d_call: TRBD1; v_call: TRBV28
cdr3_nt: TGTGCCAGCAGCCAACACAGGGGTACAGATACGCAGTATTTT; cdr3_aa: CASSQHRGTDTQYF; clone_size: .; j_call: TRBJ2-3; d_call: TRBD1; v_call: TRBV11-3
cdr3_nt: TGTGCCAGCAGCTTTTTAGCGACACTCGACTACGAGCAGTACTTC; cdr3_aa: CASSFLATLDYEQYF; clone_size: .; j_call: TRBJ2-7; d_call: .; v_call: TRBV7-2
cdr3_nt: TGCGCCAGCAGCCAAGTTAACCCGGGCTCGGGGGGTGAAAAACTGTTTTTT; cdr3_aa: CASSQVNPGSGGEKLFF; clone_size: .; j_call: TRBJ1-4; d_call: .; v_call: TRBV4-1
cdr3_nt: TGTGCCAGCAGCCCGACAGGGTGGTCCCAAGAGACCCAGTACTTC; cdr3_aa: CASSPTGWSQETQYF; clone_size: .; j_call: TRBJ2-5; d_call: TRBD1; v_call: TRBV7-2
cdr3_nt: TGTGCCAGCAGCGCGTGGGGACAGGCCCCCTACGAGCAGTACTTC; cdr3_aa: CASSAWGQAPYEQYF; clone_size: .; j_call: TRBJ2-7; d_call: TRBD1; v_call: TRBV11-2
cdr3_nt: TGTGCCAGCAGCTTATGGGACAGGGTGCCCGAGCAGTACTTC; cdr3_aa: CASSLWDRVPEQYF; clone_size: few; j_call: TRBJ2-7; d_call: TRBD1; v_call: TRBV11-3
cdr3_nt: TGTGCCAGCAGTTTAACGGGAGGGGCCACCAGCTCCTACAATGAGCAGTTCTTC; cdr3_aa: CASSLTGGATSSYNEQFF; clone_size: .; j_call: TRBJ2-1; d_call: TRBD2; v_call: TRBV28
cdr3_nt: TGCAGCGTTGCGGCGCTAGCCCAGGGAGATACGCAGTATTTT; cdr3_aa: CSVAALAQGDTQYF; clone_size: .; j_call: TRBJ2-3; d_call: .; v_call: TRBV29-1
cdr3_nt: TGTGCCAGCAGTTTGGGGGGACAGGGGTACAATGAGCAGTTCTTC; cdr3_aa: CASSLGGQGYNEQFF; clone_size: .; j_call: TRBJ2-1; d_call: TRBD1; v_call: TRBV28
cdr3_nt: TGTGCCAGCAGCTTAGGGACAGATGAAAAACTGTTTTTT; cdr3_aa: CASSLGTDEKLFF; clone_size: .; j_call: TRBJ1-4; d_call: .; v_call: TRBV7-2